This T cell receptor beta chain derives from a study of cytomegalovirus exposure and HLA in healthy donors. Study at large: A prior study identified 120 million or so unique TCR beta sequences from about 179 million T cells. Genotyping of about 400 donors showed that 80% to 85% belonged to the Caucasian-associated ancestry cluster. Overall study results and limits: Reportedly, TCR beta sequences accurately predicted HLA-A and HLA-B alleles in most subjects.

About this clone: Its antigen is unknown.

The trim removed 4 bases at V and 4 bases at J, leaving 1 base unmatched. This CDR3 region has 13 residues. Germline V CDR1 and CDR2: SGHRS, YFSETQ. The study ran its PCR with 60 Vbeta and 13 Jbeta primers. The assay was immunoSEQ multiplex PCR, and TCRdb's table has in-frame clones only and misses some. The sample has approximately 130,000 clones, approximately 80% seen once. This chain connects TRBV5-1 to TRBJ1-2; 10 bases match TRBD1. Sequenced: PBMCs. The source is a girl aged 2-10 years in good health and CMV-seronegative. The CDR3 bases are TGCGCCAGCAGCCGGGACAGGGGCTATGGCTACACCTTC. Translating gives CASSRDRGYGYTF.